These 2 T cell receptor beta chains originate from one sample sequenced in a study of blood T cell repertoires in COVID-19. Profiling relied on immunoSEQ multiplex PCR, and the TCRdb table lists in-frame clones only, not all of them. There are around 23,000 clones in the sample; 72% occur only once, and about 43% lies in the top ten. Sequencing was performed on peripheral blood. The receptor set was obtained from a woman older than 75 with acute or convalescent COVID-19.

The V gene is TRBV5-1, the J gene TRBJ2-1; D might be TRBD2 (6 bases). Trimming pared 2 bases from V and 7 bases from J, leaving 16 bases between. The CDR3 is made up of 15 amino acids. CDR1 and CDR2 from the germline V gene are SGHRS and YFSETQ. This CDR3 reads CASSLRDSFLNEQFF. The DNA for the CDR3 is TGCGCCAGCAGCTTAAGGGACTCCTTTCTGAATGAGCAGTTCTTC.

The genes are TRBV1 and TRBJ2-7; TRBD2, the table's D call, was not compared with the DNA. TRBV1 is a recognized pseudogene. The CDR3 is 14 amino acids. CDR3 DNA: TGCACCAGCAGCAGGCTAGCGGGAGGTTACGAGCAGTACTTC. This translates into CTSSRLAGGYEQYF.